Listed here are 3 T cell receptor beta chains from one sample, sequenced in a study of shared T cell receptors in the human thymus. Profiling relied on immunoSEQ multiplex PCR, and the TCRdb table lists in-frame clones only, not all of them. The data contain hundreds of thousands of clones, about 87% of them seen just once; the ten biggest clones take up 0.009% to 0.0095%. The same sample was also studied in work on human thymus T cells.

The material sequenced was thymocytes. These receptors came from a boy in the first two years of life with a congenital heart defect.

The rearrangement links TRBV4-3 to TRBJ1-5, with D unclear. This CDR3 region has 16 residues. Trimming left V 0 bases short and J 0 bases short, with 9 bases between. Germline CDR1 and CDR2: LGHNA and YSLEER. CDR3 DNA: TGCGCCAGCAGCCAAGAACTTAGTTATAGCAATCAGCCCCAGCATTTT. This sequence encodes CASSQELSYSNQPQHF.

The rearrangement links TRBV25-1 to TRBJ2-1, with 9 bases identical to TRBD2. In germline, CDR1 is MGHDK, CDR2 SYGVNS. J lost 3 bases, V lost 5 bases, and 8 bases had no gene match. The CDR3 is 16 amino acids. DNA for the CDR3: TGTGCCAGCAGTCTAACTAGCGGGTCTATCTACAATGAGCAGTTCTTC. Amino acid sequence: CASSLTSGSIYNEQFF.

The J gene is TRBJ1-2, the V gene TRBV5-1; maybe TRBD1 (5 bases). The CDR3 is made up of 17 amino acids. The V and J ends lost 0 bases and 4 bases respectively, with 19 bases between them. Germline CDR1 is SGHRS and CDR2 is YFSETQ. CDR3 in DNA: TGCGCCAGCAGCTTGGTGGCCGGGCAGGGCCCCTTCTATGGCTACACCTTC. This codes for CASSLVAGQGPFYGYTF.